The entry that follows covers one T cell receptor (beta chain) sequence. This specimen belongs to a study of blood T cell repertoires in COVID-19. Trimming removed 5 bases at V and 3 bases at J, with 2 bases between. This CDR3 is 10 amino acids long. CDR1 is MNHEY, CDR2 SVGAGI, per germline. Sequencing was performed with immunoSEQ multiplex PCR; in TCRdb, only in-frame clones are kept and a portion is missing. The table has around 60,000 clones, approximately 83% seen once. The chain joins TRBV6-5 to TRBJ2-7; D not resolved. The sequencing sample was made of peripheral blood. The receptor was derived from a man in his fifties with COVID-19, enrolled during active disease. As DNA, the CDR3 is TGTGCCAGCAGTCACTACGAGCAGTACTTC. This sequence encodes CASSHYEQYF.